This T cell receptor (beta chain) was sequenced for a study of cytomegalovirus exposure and HLA in healthy donors. General study findings and limits: In a later analysis, HLA-C alleles had the fewest associated TCRs, DRB1 alleles the most. Analysis was performed later, and it showed HLA-associated TCR beta chains to be more clonally expanded than equally common others. When analyzed later, a missense DCLRE1C variant was found to be linked to TCR beta V- and J-gene trimming.

As concerns this clone: Its antigen is not identified.

The V gene end was trimmed by 8 bases and the J gene end by 7 bases; junction bases not matched to a gene: 14. CDR1 and CDR2 (germline): MNHNS, SASEGT. This CDR3 is 15 amino acids long. PCR was performed using 60 Vbeta and 13 Jbeta primers. Clones were sequenced by immunoSEQ multiplex PCR, and TCRdb holds only the in-frame ones, with some missing. The table shows more than 95,000 clones, with around 74% occurring only once. Healthy bone marrow donors formed the donor group. The source of this sequence is a woman between 45 and 60 years old in good health and CMV-seropositive. The sequencing input was PBMCs. The chain joins TRBV6-1 to TRBJ2-3; TRBD2 matches 8 bases. CDR3 DNA sequence: TGTGCCAGCTTTTTGCGGGGGGCGCCCCCCCATACGCAGTATTTT. Translation: CASFLRGAPPHTQYF.